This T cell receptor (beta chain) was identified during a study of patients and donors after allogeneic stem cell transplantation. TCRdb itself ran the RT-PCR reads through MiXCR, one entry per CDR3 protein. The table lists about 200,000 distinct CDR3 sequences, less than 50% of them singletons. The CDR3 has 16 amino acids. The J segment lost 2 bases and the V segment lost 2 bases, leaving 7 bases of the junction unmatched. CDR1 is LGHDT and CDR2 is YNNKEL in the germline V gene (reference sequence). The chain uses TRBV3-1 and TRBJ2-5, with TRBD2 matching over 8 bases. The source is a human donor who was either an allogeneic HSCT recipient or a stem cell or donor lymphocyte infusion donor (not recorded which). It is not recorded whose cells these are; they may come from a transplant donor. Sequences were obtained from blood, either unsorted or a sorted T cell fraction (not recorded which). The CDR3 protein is CASSQLLSGEQETQYF. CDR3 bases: TGTGCCAGCAGCCAACTACTTAGCGGGGAGCAAGAGACCCAGTACTTC.